The 20 T cell receptor beta chains below were found in one sample sequenced in a study of glioma-infiltrating T cells after dendritic cell vaccination. The table came from immunoSEQ multiplex PCR; TCRdb's copy has only in-frame clones and leaves some out. The table includes fewer than 75,000 clones, about four fifths detected once. The sequencing here drew on blood, taken before dendritic cell vaccination. Every receptor here comes from a human donor with glioblastoma.

This chain connects TRBV10-2 to TRBJ1-1; 7 bases map to TRBD1. This CDR3 is 13 amino acids long. CDR1 and CDR2 (germline): WSHSY, SAAADI. V lost 4 bases and J lost 3; bases outside the gene matches: 2. The DNA of the CDR3 is TGCGCCAGCAGTGCCCAGGGGGACACTGAAGCTTTCTTT. This encodes CASSAQGDTEAFF.

This sequence joins TRBV27 and TRBJ1-5; weak D call: TRBD1 (6 bases). Germline CDR1 reads MNHEY; CDR2 reads SMNVEV (reference sequence). The V gene lost 3 bases and the J gene lost 10 bases, with 10 bases spanning the gap. The length of the CDR3 is 12 residues. The CDR3 protein is CASSFWGQPQHF. CDR3 in DNA: TGTGCCAGCAGTTTTTGGGGGCAACCCCAGCATTTT.

The chain is built from TRBV25-1 and TRBJ2-5; 9 bases match TRBD2. J was trimmed by 2 bases and V by 6 bases; bases with no gene match: 7. The CDR3 runs 15 residues. Germline V lookup: CDR1 MGHDK, CDR2 SYGVNS. The CDR3 DNA sequence: TGTGCCAGCAGCCTCGAGGCGGGGGGGCAAGAGACCCAGTACTTC. Amino acids: CASSLEAGGQETQYF. The full variable domain, with the rest looked up from reference TRBV25-1 and TRBJ2-5, is EADIYQTPRYLVIGTGKKITLECSQTMGHDKMYWYQQDPGMELHLIHYSYGVNSTEKGDLSSESTVSRIRTEHFPLTLESARPSHTSQYLCASSLEAGGQETQYFGPGTRLLVL.

The V gene is TRBV5-6, the J gene TRBJ1-5; tentative D call: TRBD1 (6 bases). Germline V gene lookup returns CDR1 SGHDT and CDR2 YYEEEE. This CDR3 has 12 amino acids. V was shortened by 4 bases and J by 5 bases, with 7 bases between the two germline ends. The CDR3 region has the DNA TGTGCCAGCAGCAGGACAGATCAGCCCCAGCATTTT. Translating it yields CASSRTDQPQHF.

The CDR3 spells CASSEGTGREKLFF. DNA for the CDR3: TGCGCCAGCAGCGAAGGGACAGGGCGTGAAAAACTGTTTTTT. This sequence joins TRBV5-1 and TRBJ1-4, with 9 bases lining up with TRBD1. Germline V CDR1 and CDR2: SGHRS, YFSETQ. Trimming removed 4 bases from V and 7 bases from J; junction bases left unmatched: 5. The CDR3 consists of 14 residues.

This clone showed up just a few times. A read error is likely here: a far larger clone is one base away. The rearrangement uses TRBV7-9 and TRBJ1-3; 8 bases align to TRBD1. J gave up 3 bases and V 8 bases, and 12 bases lay outside the gene matches. This CDR3 has 16 residues. CDR1 and CDR2 from the germline V gene are SEHNR and FQNEAQ (reference sequence). For the CDR3, the DNA is TGTGCCAGCTGCCCCTGGGACAGGCTACGTGGAAACACCATATATTTT. Encoded protein: CASCPWDRLRGNTIYF.

The chain carries TRBV6-5 and TRBJ1-2, with TRBD1 matching over 7 bases. CDR1 is MNHEY and CDR2 is SVGAGI in the germline V gene. Trimming took 8 bases from V and 5 from J; bases not matched to a gene: 2. The CDR3 covers 11 residues. CDR3 amino acids: CASRGQYGYTF. Here the CDR3 DNA reads TGTGCCAGCCGGGGACAGTATGGCTACACCTTC.

This rearrangement joins TRBV21-1 to TRBJ2-7; TRBD2, the table's D call, was not compared with the DNA. TRBV21-1 is designated a pseudogene. The CDR3 is 14 amino acids. The CDR3 protein is CASSKVGGTHEQYF. For the CDR3, the DNA is TGTGCCAGCAGCAAAGTCGGAGGTACCCACGAGCAGTACTTC.

The gene calls are TRBV7-2 and TRBJ2-7; D is possibly TRBD1 (5 bases). Germline CDR1 and CDR2: SGHTA and FQGNSA. The CDR3 loop spans 14 amino acids. Trimming stripped 5 bases from V and 1 base from J, with 12 bases between. CDR3 DNA: TGTGCCAGCAGCCACAGACAGAAATCCTACGAGCAGTACTTC. Its protein product is CASSHRQKSYEQYF.

As to this clone: Relative to the germline gene, one junction end is altered; a read error may explain this. The chain combines TRBV15 with TRBJ2-7; 9 bases fit TRBD1. CDR1 and CDR2 from the germline V gene are LNHNV and YYDKDF (reference sequence). CDR3 length: 13 residues. The chain's CDR3 is CATSRDTSTGGDF. The CDR3 nucleotides are TGTGCCACCAGCAGAGACACTTCGACAGGGGGAGACTTC.

The chain couples TRBV6-6 to TRBJ1-5; 7 bases match TRBD1. There are 15 residues in the CDR3. V was clipped by 5 bases and J by 2 bases; unmatched bases: 6. Germline lookup yields CDR1 MNHNY and CDR2 SVGAGI (reference sequence). The CDR3 nucleotides are TGTGCCAGCAGTAGGGGGCAAGCAGGCAATCAGCCCCAGCATTTT. Translating it yields CASSRGQAGNQPQHF.

DNA of the CDR3: TGTGCCAGCAGCCAGCAGGGGGCGCGGAACACCGGGGAGCTGTTTTTT. Translating gives CASSQQGARNTGELFF. The chain couples TRBV14 to TRBJ2-2; 8 nucleotides align to TRBD1. The germline V gene has CDR1 SGHDN and CDR2 FVKESK. Trimming took 3 bases from V and 1 from J; bases not matched to a gene: 4. This CDR3 comprises 16 residues.

The chain joins TRBV5-1 to TRBJ2-5, with 7 bases fitting TRBD2. Germline V gene lookup returns CDR1 SGHRS and CDR2 YFSETQ. This CDR3 is 15 amino acids long. J gave up 1 base and V 4 bases, and 7 bases lay outside the gene matches. CDR3 DNA: TGCGCCAGCAGCCGTGGAGGCGGGGGCCAAGAGACCCAGTACTTC. Amino acids: CASSRGGGGQETQYF. Full variable domain (rest looked up from reference TRBV5-1 and TRBJ2-5): KAGVTQTPRYLIKTRGQQVTLSCSPISGHRSVSWYQQTPGQGLQFLFEYFSETQRNKGNFPGRFSGRQFSNSRSEMNVSTLELGDSALYLCASSRGGGGQETQYFGPGTRLLVL.

V is TRBV7-9 and J is TRBJ1-2; TRBD1 aligns across 9 bases. The CDR3 runs 15 residues. Trimming took 5 bases from V and 7 from J; bases not matched to a gene: 11. Germline V gives CDR1 SEHNR, CDR2 FQNEAQ (reference sequence). Here the CDR3 DNA reads TGTGCCAGCAGCCGCAGGACAGGGGTTATGGGTGGCTACACCTTC. Its protein is CASSRRTGVMGGYTF. The full variable domain, its missing parts supplied by reference TRBV7-9 and TRBJ1-2, is DTGVSQNPRHKITKRGQNVTFRCDPISEHNRLYWYRQTLGQGPEFLTYFQNEAQLEKSRLLSDRFSAERPKGSFSTLEIQRTEQGDSAMYLCASSRRTGVMGGYTFGSGTRLTVV.

V usage is TRBV7-3 and J usage is TRBJ2-1; D unresolved. This CDR3 comprises 13 residues. V gave up 2 bases and J gave up 5 bases, with 7 bases separating them. In germline, CDR1 is SGHTA, CDR2 FQGTGA. CDR3 residues: CASSLSVDNEQFF. The CDR3 nucleotides are TGTGCCAGCAGCTTATCGGTGGACAATGAGCAGTTCTTC.

V and J are TRBV2 and TRBJ2-3, with 9 positions matching TRBD2. The CDR3 consists of 18 residues. Germline values: CDR1 SNHLY, CDR2 FYNNEI. With 2 bases clipped from V and 5 bases from J, the junction kept 14 bases outside the gene matches. The CDR3 region is CASSELALRGGRVDTQYF. In DNA, the CDR3 is TGTGCCAGCAGTGAATTGGCCTTGCGGGGGGGCCGAGTAGATACGCAGTATTTT.

The table lists this clone with a few counts. The CDR3 region has the DNA TGCGCCAGCAGCCGAGGGACAGGGGCGTCCTACGAGCAGTACTTC. Its translation: CASSRGTGASYEQYF. V usage is TRBV4-3 and J usage is TRBJ2-7, with 10 bases that match TRBD1. This CDR3 is 15 amino acids long. In germline, CDR1 is LGHNA, CDR2 YSLEER. The V gene end was trimmed by 4 bases and the J gene end by 1 base; junction bases not matched to a gene: 4.

The chain is built from TRBV21-1 and TRBJ2-2; the table's D call, TRBD2, was not checked against the DNA. TRBV21-1 has pseudogene status. The CDR3 totals 18 residues. The CDR3 bases are TGTGCCAGCAGCAAAACACTAGCGGGGGGGCCGGGCACCGGGGAGCTGTTTTTT. Residues: CASSKTLAGGPGTGELFF.

The chain uses TRBV7-9 and TRBJ1-1; 9 nucleotides agree with TRBD1. CDR3 size: 13 residues. The J segment lost 10 bases and the V segment lost 5 bases, leaving 8 bases of the junction unmatched. Germline CDR1 SEHNR, CDR2 FQNEAQ (reference sequence). In nucleotides, the CDR3 is TGTGCCAGCAGCCTCGACAGGGGGGTGGTAGCTTTCTTT. Amino acid sequence: CASSLDRGVVAFF.

As regards this clone: The sample carries other DNA sequences with the same CDR3. In DNA form, the CDR3 reads TGCGCCAGCAGCCAAGATAGAAGGAGTGAAGCTTTCTTT. Protein: CASSQDRRSEAFF. V is TRBV4-1 and J is TRBJ1-1; D not certain. The CDR3 covers 13 residues. Germline V CDR1 and CDR2: MGHRA, YSYEKL. V was cut by 0 bases and J by 7 bases, with 9 bases left in between.